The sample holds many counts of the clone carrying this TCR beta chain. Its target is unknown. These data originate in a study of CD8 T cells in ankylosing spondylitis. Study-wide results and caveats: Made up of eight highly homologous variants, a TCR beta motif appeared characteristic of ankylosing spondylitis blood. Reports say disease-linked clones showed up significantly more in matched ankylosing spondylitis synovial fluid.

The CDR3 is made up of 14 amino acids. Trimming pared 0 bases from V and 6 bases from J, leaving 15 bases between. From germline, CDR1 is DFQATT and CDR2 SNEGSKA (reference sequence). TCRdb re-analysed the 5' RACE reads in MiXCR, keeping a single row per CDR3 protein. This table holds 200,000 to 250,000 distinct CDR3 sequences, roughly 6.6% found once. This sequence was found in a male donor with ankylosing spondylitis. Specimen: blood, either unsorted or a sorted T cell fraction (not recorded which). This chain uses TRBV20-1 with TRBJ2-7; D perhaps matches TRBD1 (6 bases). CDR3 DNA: TGCAGTGCTAGAGATTCCTGGGCAGGGGTCGAGCAGTACTTC. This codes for CSARDSWAGVEQYF.